The rows below give T cell receptor beta chains drawn from one sample of a study of response to subunit inactivated influenza vaccine. Each CDR3 protein is one row after TCRdb ran MiXCR on the RT-PCR reads. Of hundreds of thousands of distinct CDR3 sequences in the sample, approximately 24% were seen once. This specimen was CD4+ T cells sorted from PBMCs, taken about 5 days after vaccination. These receptors came from a man over 45 who received an inactivated influenza vaccine. CDR3s include the opening cysteine and the closing phenylalanine or tryptophan. Each record gives: clone size, J gene, CDR3 length, D gene, V gene, CDR3 DNA, CDR3 protein. The D gene is left open where the match is weak. The size field is filled for only some rows; it gives once, few, many or a size class.

>.|TRBJ2-3|18|TRBD2|TRBV7-2
TGTGCCAGCAGCCCTCAAGGACTAGCGGGGCCCCACACAGATACGCAGTATTTT
CASSPQGLAGPHTDTQYF
>many|TRBJ2-3|11|.|TRBV5-1
TGCGCCAGCAGCTCCTCAGATACGCAGTATTTT
CASSSSDTQYF
>many|TRBJ2-7|13|.|TRBV7-9
TGTGCCAGCAGAGCGGACGGGCTGTTCGAGCAGTACTTC
CASRADGLFEQYF
>.|TRBJ2-5|15|TRBD2|TRBV4-1
TGCGCCAGCAGCCAGAACCAAGCGGGGTCTGAGACCCAGTACTTC
CASSQNQAGSETQYF
>.|TRBJ2-2|20|.|TRBV13
TGTGCCAGCAGCCCAAGTAGTAAAAGCGTCCGACATCGAGGAGCCGGGGAGCTGTTTTTT
CASSPSSKSVRHRGAGELFF
>.|TRBJ2-5|13|.|TRBV2
TGTGCCAGCAGTGAAGGCGGTCGGGCGACCCAGTACTTC
CASSEGGRATQYF
>.|TRBJ2-1|15|TRBD1|TRBV29-1
TGCAGCGTTGATGGGGACAGCTCTCTCTACAATGAGCAGTTCTTC
CSVDGDSSLYNEQFF
>.|TRBJ2-2|14|.|TRBV4-3
TGCGCCAGCTCCTTCCAAAAAGGCACCGGGGAGCTGTTTTTT
CASSFQKGTGELFF
>.|TRBJ2-7|16|.|TRBV28
TGTGCCAGCAGTTTACTCGCGGGGCGAAGCTCCTACGAGCAGTACTTC
CASSLLAGRSSYEQYF
>.|TRBJ1-2|15|.|TRBV4-3
TGCGCCAGCAGCCCACAGGGTCCATCTTCCGGTGGCTACACCTTC
CASSPQGPSSGGYTF
>few|TRBJ2-3|15|.|TRBV20-1
TGCAGTGCTAGAGTTGGTGGGGGGCTCTCAGATACGCAGTATTTT
CSARVGGGLSDTQYF
>few|TRBJ2-7|11|.|TRBV20-1
TGCAGTGCTAGAGATCTACGCGAGCAGTACTTC
CSARDLREQYF
>.|TRBJ2-3|14|.|TRBV6-2/TRBV6-3
TGTGCCAGCACCCTACAGGCGAATATAGATACGCAGTATTTT
CASTLQANIDTQYF
>few|TRBJ2-7|14|TRBD1|TRBV6-1
TGTGCCATCACATCAGGACAGGGTTCCTACGAGCAGTACTTC
CAITSGQGSYEQYF
>few|TRBJ1-2|12|.|TRBV12-3/TRBV12-4
TGTGCCAGCAGAAGTGCAGGGACTGGCTACACCTTC
CASRSAGTGYTF
>few|TRBJ2-7|12|TRBD2|TRBV12-3/TRBV12-4
TGTGCCAGCAGTTTAACTAGCGGGGAGCAGTACTTC
CASSLTSGEQYF
>.|TRBJ2-3|15|TRBD2|TRBV19
TGTGCCAGTAGTATTGCTAGCGGGAGGGCCGATACGCAGTATTTT
CASSIASGRADTQYF
>few|TRBJ2-2|17|.|TRBV4-3
TGCGCCAGCAGCCAAGATATCAGCGGACCTAACACCGGGGAGCTGTTTTTT
CASSQDISGPNTGELFF
>.|TRBJ2-5|15|.|TRBV20-1
TGCAGTGCTAGTCTAATGGTTTGGGCCGTAGAGACCCAGTACTTC
CSASLMVWAVETQYF
>.|TRBJ2-7|12|.|TRBV11-2
TGTGCCAGCAGCTTAGAGGTTGCCGAGCAGTACTTC
CASSLEVAEQYF
>once|TRBJ2-1|17|TRBD2|TRBV9
TGTGCCAGCAGCGTCAGTCCCTTAGGGACTAGCGCTATTGAGCAGTTCTTC
CASSVSPLGTSAIEQFF
>few|TRBJ2-7|12|.|TRBV20-1
TGCAGTGCTACCCTTTTAGGGGACGAGCAGTACTTC
CSATLLGDEQYF
>few|TRBJ2-1|15|TRBD2|TRBV5-1
TGCGCCAGCAGCTTGGTTAGCGGGGGCCACAATGAGCAGTTCTTC
CASSLVSGGHNEQFF
>few|TRBJ1-1|13|.|TRBV20-1
TGCAGTGCTAGGAAGGGCGCGAACACTGAAGCTTTCTTT
CSARKGANTEAFF
>few|TRBJ2-3|15|.|TRBV5-6
TGTGCCAGCAGCCGCCGACTTACCCTCACAGATACGCAGTATTTT
CASSRRLTLTDTQYF
>once|TRBJ2-7|15|.|TRBV12-3/TRBV12-4
TGTGCCAGCAGTCCACTACCCGGTAGCTCCTACGAGCAGTACTTC
CASSPLPGSSYEQYF
>.|TRBJ2-6|17|.|TRBV7-2
TGTGCCAGCAGCCCACAGGTTCGCTACTCTGGGGCCAACGTCCTGACTTTC
CASSPQVRYSGANVLTF
>.|TRBJ2-3|15|TRBD1|TRBV20-1
TGCAGTGCTAGTGGGACAGGAGCTAGCACAGATACGCAGTATTTT
CSASGTGASTDTQYF
>.|TRBJ2-7|14|.|TRBV12-3/TRBV12-4
TGTGCCAGCAGTAGGGGGGCCCGATCCTACGAGCAGTACTTC
CASSRGARSYEQYF
>.|TRBJ2-5|14|TRBD1|TRBV7-2
TGTGCCAGCAGCGAGCAGGGGGCTTGGGAGACCCAGTACTTC
CASSEQGAWETQYF
>.|TRBJ2-1|14|TRBD2|TRBV2
TGTGCCAGCAGTGAAATAGCGGGGAGGGCTCAGCAGTTCTTC
CASSEIAGRAQQFF
>few|TRBJ2-1|14|.|TRBV5-1
TGCGCCAGCAGCATCGACCCCTCCTACAATGAGCAGTTCTTC
CASSIDPSYNEQFF
>.|TRBJ2-7|14|.|TRBV4-2
TGTGCCAGCAGACCAAGCGGAAGCTCCTACGAGCAGTACTTC
CASRPSGSSYEQYF
>few|TRBJ1-1|15|.|TRBV11-2
TGTGCCAGCAGACGTCCGGGACACGGGAACACTGAAGCTTTCTTT
CASRRPGHGNTEAFF
>few|TRBJ2-3|14|TRBD2|TRBV29-1
TGCAGCGTTGACCGTCTAGCGGCAACAGATACGCAGTATTTT
CSVDRLAATDTQYF
>.|TRBJ2-5|16|.|TRBV14
TGTGCCAGCAGTCTGGATAAGGGGTTATTGCAAGAGACCCAGTACTTC
CASSLDKGLLQETQYF
>many|TRBJ2-3|16|TRBD1|TRBV5-6
TGTGCCAGCAGTTTCACAGGGGCCACCGTCACAGATACGCAGTATTTT
CASSFTGATVTDTQYF
>.|TRBJ2-5|13|.|TRBV6-2/TRBV6-3
TGTGCCAGCAGTCCCCCGCCCGTAGAGACCCAGTACTTC
CASSPPPVETQYF
>.|TRBJ2-1|16|TRBD2|TRBV7-9
TGTGCCAGCAGCCAGCCGGGACTAGCGGGAGTTAATGAGCAGTTCTTC
CASSQPGLAGVNEQFF
>few|TRBJ2-7|16|TRBD2|TRBV20-1
TGCAGTGCTAGCGCCATCCCTGGGACTAGCGTGTACGAGCAGTACTTC
CSASAIPGTSVYEQYF
>few|TRBJ1-1|16|TRBD1|TRBV28
TGTGCCAGCAGCTCACCGTCGACAGGGTTGGGCACTGAAGCTTTCTTT
CASSSPSTGLGTEAFF
>few|TRBJ2-3|15|.|TRBV13
TGTGCCAGCAGCTCATTGGGCGTCAGCACAGATACGCAGTATTTT
CASSSLGVSTDTQYF
>many|TRBJ2-2|14|.|TRBV7-2
TGTGCCAGCAGCTTAGGGATGGACACCGGGGAGCTGTTTTTT
CASSLGMDTGELFF